This T cell receptor (beta chain) emerged from a study of monozygotic twins with inflammatory bowel disease. Germline V CDR1 and CDR2: DFQATT, SNEGSKA (reference sequence). The CDR3 length is 13 residues. Concerning this clonotype itself: The antigen is undetermined.

The study's findings and limits: Immunosuppressive treatments differing between patients may have added repertoire variability. Relative to healthy twins, IBD patients had fewer clonotypes in common with others, a gap that was especially apparent with disease activity.

Each TCR library used about 3,500 ng of total RNA. TCRdb reprocessed the 5' RACE reads, with one entry per CDR3 protein and no DNA. The sample spans more than 300,000 distinct CDR3 sequences; the ten largest clones claim 2.6%. Sequencing was carried out using blood. The TCR sequence derives from a human donor with ulcerative colitis or Crohn's disease, or a healthy co-twin of an affected twin (not recorded which). The chain links TRBV20-1 to TRBJ1-2; lacking DNA, the TRBD1 call made by TCRdb goes unchecked. This CDR3 is CSASRRGVGGYTF.